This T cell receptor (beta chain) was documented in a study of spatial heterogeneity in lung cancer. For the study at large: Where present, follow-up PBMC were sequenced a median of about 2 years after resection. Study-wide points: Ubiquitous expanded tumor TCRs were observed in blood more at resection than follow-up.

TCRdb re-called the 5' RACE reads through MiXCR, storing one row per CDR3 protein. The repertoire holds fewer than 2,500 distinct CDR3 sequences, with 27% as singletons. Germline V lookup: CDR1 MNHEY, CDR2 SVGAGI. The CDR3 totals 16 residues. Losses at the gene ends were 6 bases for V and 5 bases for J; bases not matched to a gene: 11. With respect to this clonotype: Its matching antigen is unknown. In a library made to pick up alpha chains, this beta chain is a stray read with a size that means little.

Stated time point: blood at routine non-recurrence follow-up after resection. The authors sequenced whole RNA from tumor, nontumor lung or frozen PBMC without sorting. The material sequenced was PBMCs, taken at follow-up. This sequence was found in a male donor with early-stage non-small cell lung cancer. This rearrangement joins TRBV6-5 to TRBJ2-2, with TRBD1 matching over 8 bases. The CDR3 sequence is CASRHAQGGLTGELFF. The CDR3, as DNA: TGTGCCAGCAGGCACGCACAGGGGGGCCTAACCGGGGAGCTGTTTTTT.